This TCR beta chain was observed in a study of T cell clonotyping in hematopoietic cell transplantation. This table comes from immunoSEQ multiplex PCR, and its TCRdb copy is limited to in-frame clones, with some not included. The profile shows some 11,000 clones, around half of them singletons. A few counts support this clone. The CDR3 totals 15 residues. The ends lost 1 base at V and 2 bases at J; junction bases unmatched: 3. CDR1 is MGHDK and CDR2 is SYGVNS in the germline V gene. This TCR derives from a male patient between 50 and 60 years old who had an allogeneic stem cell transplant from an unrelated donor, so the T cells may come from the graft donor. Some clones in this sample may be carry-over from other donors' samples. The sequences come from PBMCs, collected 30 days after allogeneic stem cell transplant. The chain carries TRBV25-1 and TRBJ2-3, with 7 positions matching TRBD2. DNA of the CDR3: TGTGCCAGCAGTGAATGGGAGGGGAACACAGATACGCAGTATTTT. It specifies CASSEWEGNTDTQYF.